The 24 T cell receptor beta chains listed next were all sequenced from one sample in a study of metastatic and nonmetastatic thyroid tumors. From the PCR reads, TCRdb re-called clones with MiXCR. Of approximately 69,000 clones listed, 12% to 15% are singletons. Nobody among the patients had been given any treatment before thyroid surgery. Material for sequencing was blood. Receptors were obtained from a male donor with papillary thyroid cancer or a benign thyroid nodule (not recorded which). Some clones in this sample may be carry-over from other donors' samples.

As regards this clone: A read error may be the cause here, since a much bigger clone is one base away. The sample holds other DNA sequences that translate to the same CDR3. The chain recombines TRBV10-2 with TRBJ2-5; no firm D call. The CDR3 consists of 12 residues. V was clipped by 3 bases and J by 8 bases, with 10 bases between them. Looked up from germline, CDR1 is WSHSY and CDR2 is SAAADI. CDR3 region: CASSDNSGTQYF. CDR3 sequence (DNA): TGCGCCAGCAGTGATAATTCGGGCACCCAGTACTTC.

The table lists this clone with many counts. Here the CDR3 DNA reads TGTGCCAGCAGCCAAGGCAGGTACTCTGGAAACACCATATATTTT. Translated: CASSQGRYSGNTIYF. The chain combines TRBV3-1 with TRBJ1-3; D gene unclear. Between the trimmed V and J ends, which lost 1 base and 0 bases, there was a span of 7 bases. Germline V lookup: CDR1 LGHDT, CDR2 YNNKEL (reference sequence). There are 15 residues in the CDR3.

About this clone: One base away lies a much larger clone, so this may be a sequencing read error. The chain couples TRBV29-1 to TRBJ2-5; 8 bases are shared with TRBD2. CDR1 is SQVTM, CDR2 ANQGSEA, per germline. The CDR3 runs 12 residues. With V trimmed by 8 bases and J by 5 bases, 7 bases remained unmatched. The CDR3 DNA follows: TGCAGCAGTTCCGGGGGGGATGAGACCCAGTACTTC. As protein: CSSSGGDETQYF.

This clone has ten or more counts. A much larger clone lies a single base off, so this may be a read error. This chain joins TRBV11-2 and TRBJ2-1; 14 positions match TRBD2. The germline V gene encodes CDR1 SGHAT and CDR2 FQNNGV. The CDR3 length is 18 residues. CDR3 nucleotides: TGTGCCAGCAGCCCGGGACTAGCGGGAGTCGGTTTAATCAATGAGCAGTCCTTC. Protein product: CASSPGLAGVGLINEQSF.

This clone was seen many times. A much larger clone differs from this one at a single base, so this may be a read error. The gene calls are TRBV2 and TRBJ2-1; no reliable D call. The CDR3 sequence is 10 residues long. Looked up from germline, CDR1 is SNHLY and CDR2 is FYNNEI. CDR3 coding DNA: TGTGCCAGCATGCTCAATGAGCGGTTCTTC. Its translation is CASMLNERFF.

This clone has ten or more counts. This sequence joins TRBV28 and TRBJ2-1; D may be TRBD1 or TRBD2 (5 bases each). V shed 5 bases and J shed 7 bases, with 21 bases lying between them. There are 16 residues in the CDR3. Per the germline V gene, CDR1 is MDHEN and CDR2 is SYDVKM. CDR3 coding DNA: TGTGCCAGCAGTCCAACTCAGGGAGTGGGAGAAAATGAGCAGTTCTTC. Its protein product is CASSPTQGVGENEQFF.

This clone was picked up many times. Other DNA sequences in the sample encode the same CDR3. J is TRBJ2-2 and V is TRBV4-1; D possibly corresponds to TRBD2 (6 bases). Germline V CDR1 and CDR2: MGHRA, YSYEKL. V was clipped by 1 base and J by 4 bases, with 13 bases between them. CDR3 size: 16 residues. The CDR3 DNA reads TGCGCCAGCAGCCAAGCCAGACTAGTGACCACCGGGGAGCTGTTTTTT. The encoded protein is CASSQARLVTTGELFF.

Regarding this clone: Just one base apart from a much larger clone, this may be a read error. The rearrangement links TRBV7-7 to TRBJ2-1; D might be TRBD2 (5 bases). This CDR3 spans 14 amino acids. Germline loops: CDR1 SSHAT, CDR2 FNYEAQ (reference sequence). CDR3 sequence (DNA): TGTGCTAGCAGCCTCCAGGACTCGGCCGATGAGCAGTTCTTC. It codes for CASSLQDSADEQFF.

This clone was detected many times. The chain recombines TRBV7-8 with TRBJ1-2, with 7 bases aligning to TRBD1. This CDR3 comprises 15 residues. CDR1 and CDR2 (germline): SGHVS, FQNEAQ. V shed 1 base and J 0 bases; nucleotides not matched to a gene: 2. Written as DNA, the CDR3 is TGTGCCAGCAGCTTAGGACAGGGAGCTAACTATGGCTACACCTTC. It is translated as CASSLGQGANYGYTF.

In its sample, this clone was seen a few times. Here the CDR3 reads CASSQVAALGPKEGYNEQFF. The CDR3 DNA is TGTGCCAGCAGCCAAGTCGCCGCCCTCGGGCCTAAAGAAGGGTACAATGAGCAGTTCTTC. V is TRBV4-2 and J is TRBJ2-1; D ambiguous. The CDR3 totals 20 residues. Trimming took off 1 base at V and 4 bases at J, with 26 bases between the two ends. Germline-derived CDR1 and CDR2 are LGHNA and YNFKEQ.

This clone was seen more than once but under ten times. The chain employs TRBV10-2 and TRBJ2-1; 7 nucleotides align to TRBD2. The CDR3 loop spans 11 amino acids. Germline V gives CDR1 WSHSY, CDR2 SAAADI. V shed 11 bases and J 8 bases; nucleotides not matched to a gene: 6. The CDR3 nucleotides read TGCGCCGGGGGGGGGAGCGATGAGCAGTTCTTC. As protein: CAGGGSDEQFF.

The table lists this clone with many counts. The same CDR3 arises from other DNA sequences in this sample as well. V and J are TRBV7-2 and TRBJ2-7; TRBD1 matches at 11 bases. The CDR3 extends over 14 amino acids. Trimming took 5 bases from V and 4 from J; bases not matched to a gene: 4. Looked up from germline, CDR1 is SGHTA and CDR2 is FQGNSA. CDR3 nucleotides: TGTGCCAGCAGCCGCGGGACAGGGGGGTACGAGCAGTACGTC. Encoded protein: CASSRGTGGYEQYV.

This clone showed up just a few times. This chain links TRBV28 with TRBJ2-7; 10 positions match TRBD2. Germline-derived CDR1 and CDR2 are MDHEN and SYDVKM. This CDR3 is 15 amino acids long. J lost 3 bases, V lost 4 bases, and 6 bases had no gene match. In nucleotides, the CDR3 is TGTGCCAGCAGTTATGATAGCGGGAGGCTCTACGAGCAGTACTTC. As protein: CASSYDSGRLYEQYF.

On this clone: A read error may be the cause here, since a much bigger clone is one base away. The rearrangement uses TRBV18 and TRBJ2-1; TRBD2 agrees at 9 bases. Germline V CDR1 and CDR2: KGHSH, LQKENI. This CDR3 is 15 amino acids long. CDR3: CAGSISGSSYNEQFF. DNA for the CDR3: TGTGCCGGCTCAATTAGCGGGAGCTCCTACAATGAGCAGTTCTTC.

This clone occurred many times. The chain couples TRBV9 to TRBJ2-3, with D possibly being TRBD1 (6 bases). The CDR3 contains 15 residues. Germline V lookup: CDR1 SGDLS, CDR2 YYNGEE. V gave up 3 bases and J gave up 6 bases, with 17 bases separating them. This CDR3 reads CASSGRGSRGDTQYF. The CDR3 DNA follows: TGTGCCAGCAGCGGCCGAGGCTCAAGGGGGGATACGCAGTATTTT.

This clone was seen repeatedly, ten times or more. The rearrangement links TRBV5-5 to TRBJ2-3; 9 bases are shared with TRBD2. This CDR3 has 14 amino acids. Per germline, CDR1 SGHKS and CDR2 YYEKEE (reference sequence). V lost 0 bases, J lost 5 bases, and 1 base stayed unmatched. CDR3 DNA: TGTGCCAGCAGCTTGGGCGGGAGGGGAGATACGCAGTATTTT. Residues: CASSLGGRGDTQYF.

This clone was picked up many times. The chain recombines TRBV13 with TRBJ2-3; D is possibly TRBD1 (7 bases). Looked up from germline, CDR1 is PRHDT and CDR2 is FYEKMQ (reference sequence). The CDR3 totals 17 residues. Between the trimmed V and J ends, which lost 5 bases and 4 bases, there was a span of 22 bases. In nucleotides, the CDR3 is TGTGCCAGCAGCCCGGACAGGCGGGAACCAGTTCCAGATACGCAGTATTTT. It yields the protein CASSPDRREPVPDTQYF.

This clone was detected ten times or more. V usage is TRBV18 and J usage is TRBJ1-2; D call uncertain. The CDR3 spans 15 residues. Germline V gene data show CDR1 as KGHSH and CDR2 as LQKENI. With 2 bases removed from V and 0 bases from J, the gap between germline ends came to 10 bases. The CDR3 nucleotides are TGTGCCAGCTCACCAAGATCGGCAGCTAACTATGGCTACACCTTC. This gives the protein CASSPRSAANYGYTF.

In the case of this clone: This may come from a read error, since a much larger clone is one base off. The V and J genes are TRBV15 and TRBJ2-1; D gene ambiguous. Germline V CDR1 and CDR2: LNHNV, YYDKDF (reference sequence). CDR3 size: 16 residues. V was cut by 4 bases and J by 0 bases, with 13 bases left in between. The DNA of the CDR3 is TGTGCCACCAGCATTGGTAGCCGGAGCTCCTACAATGAGCAGTTCTTC. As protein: CATSIGSRSSYNEQFF.

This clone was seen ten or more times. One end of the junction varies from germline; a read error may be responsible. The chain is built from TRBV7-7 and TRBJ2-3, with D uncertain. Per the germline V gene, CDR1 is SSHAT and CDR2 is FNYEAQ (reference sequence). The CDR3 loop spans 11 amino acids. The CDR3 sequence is CASSNGDTQYF. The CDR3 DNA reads TGTGCTAGCAGCAACGGGGATACGCAGTATTTT.

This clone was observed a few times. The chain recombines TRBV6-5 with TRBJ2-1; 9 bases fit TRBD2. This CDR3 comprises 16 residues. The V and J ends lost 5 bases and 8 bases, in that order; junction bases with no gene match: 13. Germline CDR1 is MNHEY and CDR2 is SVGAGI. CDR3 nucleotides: TGTGCCAGCAGTCCCAGAATAGCGGGAGAGATCGATGAGCAGTTCTTC. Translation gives CASSPRIAGEIDEQFF.

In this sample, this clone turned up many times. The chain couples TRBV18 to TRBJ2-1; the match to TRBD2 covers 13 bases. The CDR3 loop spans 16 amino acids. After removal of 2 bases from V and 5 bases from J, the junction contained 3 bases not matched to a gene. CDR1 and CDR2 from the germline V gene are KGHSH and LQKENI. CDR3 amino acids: CASSPTTSGRNNEQFF. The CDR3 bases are TGTGCCAGCTCACCAACGACTAGCGGGAGGAACAATGAGCAGTTCTTC.

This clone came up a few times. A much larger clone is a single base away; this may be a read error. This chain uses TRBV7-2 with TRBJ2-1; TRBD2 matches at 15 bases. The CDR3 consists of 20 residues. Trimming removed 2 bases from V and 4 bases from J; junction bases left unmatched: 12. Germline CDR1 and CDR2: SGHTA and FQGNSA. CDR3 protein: CASSLPTGTSGRSDYNEQFF. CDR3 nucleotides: TGTGCCAGCAGCTTACCGACGGGGACTAGCGGGAGGTCGGATTACAATGAGCAGTTCTTC.

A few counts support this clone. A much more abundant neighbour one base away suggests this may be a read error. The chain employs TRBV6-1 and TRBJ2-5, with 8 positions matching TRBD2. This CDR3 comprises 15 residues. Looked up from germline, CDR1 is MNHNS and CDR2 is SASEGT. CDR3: CASRELAGPQDTQYF. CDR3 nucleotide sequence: TGTGCCAGCAGGGAGTTAGCGGGACCCCAAGATACCCAGTACTTC.